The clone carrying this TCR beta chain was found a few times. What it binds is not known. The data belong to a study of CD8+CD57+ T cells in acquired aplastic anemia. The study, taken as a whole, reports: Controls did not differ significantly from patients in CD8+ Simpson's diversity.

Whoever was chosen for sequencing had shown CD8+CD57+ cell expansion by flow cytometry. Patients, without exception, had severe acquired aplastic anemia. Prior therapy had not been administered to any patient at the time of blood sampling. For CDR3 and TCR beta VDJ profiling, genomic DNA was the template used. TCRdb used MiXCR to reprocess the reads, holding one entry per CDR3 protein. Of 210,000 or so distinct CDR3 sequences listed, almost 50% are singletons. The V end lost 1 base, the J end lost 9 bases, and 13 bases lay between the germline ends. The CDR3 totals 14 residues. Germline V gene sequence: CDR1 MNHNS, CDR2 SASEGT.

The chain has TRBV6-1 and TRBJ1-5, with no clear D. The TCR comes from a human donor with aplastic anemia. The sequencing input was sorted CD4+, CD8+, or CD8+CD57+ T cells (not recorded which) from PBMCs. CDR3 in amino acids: CASSEGGRQRPQHF. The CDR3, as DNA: TGTGCCAGCAGTGAAGGTGGGAGGCAGCGGCCCCAGCATTTT.